The 10 T cell receptor beta chains presented below share a single source sample, sequenced in a study of cytomegalovirus exposure and HLA in healthy donors. Researchers ran the PCR with 60 Vbeta and 13 Jbeta primers. Profiled with immunoSEQ multiplex PCR; TCRdb holds only in-frame clones, not every one. The table lists fewer than 200,000 clones, roughly 85% of them singletons, with about 2.2% in the top ten. The sample comprised PBMCs. These receptors originate from a middle-aged man in good health and CMV-seronegative.

The J gene is TRBJ2-1, the V gene TRBV5-1; 10 positions agree with TRBD2. The length of the CDR3 is 15 residues. With V trimmed by 5 bases and J by 7 bases, 9 bases remained unmatched. Looked up from germline, CDR1 is SGHRS and CDR2 is YFSETQ. This chain's CDR3 is CASRESAGGPNEQFF. The CDR3 DNA reads as TGCGCCAGCAGGGAGTCAGCGGGAGGGCCAAATGAGCAGTTCTTC.

The chain couples TRBV19 to TRBJ1-4; the match to TRBD1 covers 7 bases. V shed 7 bases, J shed 5 bases, and the junction held 4 bases outside the gene matches. Germline-derived CDR1 and CDR2 are LNHDA and SQIVND (reference sequence). The CDR3 covers 13 residues. CDR3 amino acids: CASTDRMNEKLFF. The CDR3 DNA sequence: TGTGCCAGTACGGACAGGATGAATGAAAAACTGTTTTTT. The complete variable domain, with remaining parts taken from reference TRBV19 and TRBJ1-4, reads DGGITQSPKYLFRKEGQNVTLSCEQNLNHDAMYWYRQDPGQGLRLIYYSQIVNDFQKGDIAEGYSVSREKKESFPLTVTSAQKNPTAFYLCASTDRMNEKLFFGSGTQLSVL.

V gene TRBV18 combines with J gene TRBJ2-2; D ambiguous. V shed 0 bases and J shed 4 bases, with 3 bases lying between them. The CDR3 length is 13 residues. Per germline, CDR1 KGHSH and CDR2 LQKENI. The CDR3 bases are TGTGCCAGCTCACCACCCGTCACCGGGGAGCTGTTTTTT. Translating gives CASSPPVTGELFF.

CDR3 sequence: CASSLVLAGGHNEQFF. CDR3 DNA: TGCGCCAGCAGCTTGGTACTAGCGGGCGGACACAATGAGCAGTTCTTC. This chain connects TRBV5-1 to TRBJ2-1, with 9 bases that match TRBD2. Trimming at V came to 0 bases and at J to 5 bases, leaving 6 bases not matched to a gene. Per germline, CDR1 SGHRS and CDR2 YFSETQ. The CDR3 has 16 amino acids.

Here the CDR3 reads CASSVEGTGNEQYF. Here the CDR3 DNA reads TGTGCCAGCAGCGTAGAAGGGACAGGGAACGAGCAGTACTTC. This chain links TRBV9 with TRBJ2-7, with 9 nucleotides matching TRBD1. The CDR3 sequence is 14 residues long. Germline CDR1 reads SGDLS; CDR2 reads YYNGEE. V dropped 0 bases and J dropped 5; count of bases not matched to a gene: 3.

The CDR3 coding sequence is TGTGCCAGCAGACACCCAGCGGGACAGGATCAGCCCCAGCATTTT. Protein: CASRHPAGQDQPQHF. The chain carries TRBV7-8 and TRBJ1-5, with 8 bases lining up with TRBD1. CDR3 length: 15 residues. Germline V lookup: CDR1 SGHVS, CDR2 FQNEAQ. V gave up 6 bases and J gave up 5 bases; unmatched junction bases: 9.

The rearrangement uses TRBV11-2 and TRBJ1-2; no clear D. The V gene lost 1 base and the J gene lost 7 bases, with 10 bases spanning the gap. Looked up from germline, CDR1 is SGHAT and CDR2 is FQNNGV. The CDR3 runs to 13 residues. The CDR3 here is CASSLGQLGGYTF. The CDR3 bases are TGTGCCAGCAGCTTAGGACAATTGGGTGGCTACACCTTC. Supplemented by reference TRBV11-2 and TRBJ1-2, the full variable domain reads EAGVAQSPRYKIIEKRQSVAFWCNPISGHATLYWYQQILGQGPKLLIQFQNNGVVDDSQLPKDRFSAERLKGVDSTLKIQPAKLEDSAVYLCASSLGQLGGYTFGSGTRLTVV.

This sequence joins TRBV6-9 and TRBJ2-7; D gene uncertain. The CDR3 has 15 residues. The V end was cut by 7 bases, the J end by 0 bases, with 16 bases between. In germline, CDR1 is MNHGY, CDR2 SVAAGI. Here the CDR3 reads CASTPPGGASYEQYF. As DNA, the CDR3 is TGTGCCAGCACCCCACCCGGCGGCGCCTCCTACGAGCAGTACTTC.

V gene TRBV28 combines with J gene TRBJ2-1, with 7 bases fitting TRBD2. Per the germline V gene, CDR1 is MDHEN and CDR2 is SYDVKM. J gave up 5 bases and V 1 base, and 8 bases lay outside the gene matches. The CDR3 loop spans 16 amino acids. CDR3 nucleotides: TGTGCCAGCAGTTTATACGAGGCAGGGAGGGACAATGAGCAGTTCTTC. It translates to CASSLYEAGRDNEQFF.

The rearrangement joins TRBV7-2 to TRBJ2-7; D call uncertain. This CDR3 comprises 15 residues. Germline CDR1 SGHTA, CDR2 FQGNSA. V shed 5 bases and J shed 3 bases, with 17 bases lying between them. CDR3 protein: CASSHGSAVSYEQYF. The CDR3 coding sequence is TGTGCCAGCAGCCACGGGTCGGCAGTGAGCTACGAGCAGTACTTC. The full variable domain, rest sourced from reference TRBV7-2 and TRBJ2-7, is GAGVSQSPSNKVTEKGKDVELRCDPISGHTALYWYRQSLGQGLEFLIYFQGNSAPDKSGLPSDRFSAERTGGSVSTLTIQRTQQEDSAVYLCASSHGSAVSYEQYFGPGTRLTVT.